The entry below describes one TCR beta chain. Its antigen is unidentified. Some clones are missing from TCRdb's copy, which holds only in-frame ones; the method was immunoSEQ multiplex PCR. The sample has about 96,000 clones; about nine tenths are singletons. The source of the sample is a study of T cell responses to AZD1222 COVID-19 vaccine. Study background: Timing groups of about 4 and about 12 weeks for second doses were pooled. Findings and limits, study-wide: It should be noted that donors were predominantly white British and more often female, and clonal diversity was possibly underestimated. Across spike, vaccine-associated CD4 TCRs were found, dominant at 160-218 and 743-854. Rises in breadth and depth of Spike-specific TCRs came after two AZD1222 doses.

The sequence derives from an adult in good health. This material consisted of peripheral blood, taken on day 0 of AZD1222 vaccination.

The CDR3 DNA reads TGTGCCAGCAGCCCTTGGACAGGCGAGCCCGGGGAGCTGTTTTTT. Protein product: CASSPWTGEPGELFF. The chain links TRBV9 to TRBJ2-2; 7 nucleotides line up with TRBD1. Germline V CDR1 and CDR2: SGDLS, YYNGEE. The ends lost 4 bases at V and 6 bases at J; junction bases unmatched: 9. The CDR3 has 15 residues.